Below, 8 T cell receptor beta chains from the same sample are listed, as sequenced in a study of shared clonotypes between healthy human individuals. Sequencing used immunoSEQ multiplex PCR; TCRdb keeps in-frame clones, though not all of them. The table has more than 2,000,000 clones, approximately 94% seen once; the top ten hold under 0.15%. Material for sequencing was naive CD4+ T cells sorted from blood. As to subset: CD45RA+ positively selected. These receptor sequences come from a man younger than 30 in good health.

The V gene is TRBV10-1, the J gene TRBJ2-5; 8 bases are a match to TRBD1. The CDR3 covers 14 residues. The germline gives CDR1 WNHNN, CDR2 SYGVQD (reference sequence). V lost 5 bases to trimming and J lost 1 base; unmatched junction nucleotides: 3. The CDR3 nucleotides read TGCGCCAGCAGTCGGACAGGGTCCCAAGAGACCCAGTACTTC. Amino acid sequence: CASSRTGSQETQYF.

About this clone itself: The same CDR3 also results from other DNA sequences found in this sample. This rearrangement joins TRBV4-3 to TRBJ2-7; 9 bases agree with TRBD2. Trimming cost V 4 bases and J 1 base; bases outside gene matches: 5. The CDR3 length is 15 residues. The germline V gene encodes CDR1 LGHNA and CDR2 YSLEER. The DNA of the CDR3 is TGCGCCAGCAGCCGAGTACTAGCGGGTTCCTACGAGCAGTACTTC. Its protein is CASSRVLAGSYEQYF.

The chain is built from TRBV9 and TRBJ1-2; 7 positions match TRBD1. With V trimmed by 3 bases and J by 2 bases, 7 bases remained unmatched. The CDR3 has 15 residues. Germline CDR1 and CDR2: SGDLS and YYNGEE. The CDR3 reads CASSGQGRGNYGYTF. CDR3 bases: TGTGCCAGCAGCGGACAGGGACGGGGGAACTATGGCTACACCTTC.

A remark on this clone: At one of its ends the junction is not consistent with the germline gene, which may arise from a read error. The V call is TRBV4-2, the J call TRBJ2-7, with D possibly matching TRBD2 (6 bases). The CDR3 extends over 15 amino acids. In germline, CDR1 is LGHNA, CDR2 YNFKEQ. The CDR3 loop is CASSEDSLASYEQYF. Here the CDR3 DNA reads TGTGCCAGCAGCGAAGACAGCCTAGCGTCCTACGAGCAGTACTTC.

The chain recombines TRBV5-4 with TRBJ1-3, with D unclear. The CDR3 runs 13 residues. Trimming cost V 3 bases and J 2 bases, with 6 bases left between them. CDR1 is SGHNT, CDR2 YYREEE, per germline (reference sequence). The CDR3 spells CASSSGAGNTIYF. The DNA of the CDR3 is TGTGCCAGCAGCTCGGGTGCTGGAAACACCATATATTTT.

In nucleotides, the CDR3 is TGCGCCAGCAGCTTCCGGGACCGGGCGGATACGCAGTATTTT. It yields the protein CASSFRDRADTQYF. This chain links TRBV5-1 with TRBJ2-3; D possibly uses TRBD1 or TRBD2 (5 bases each). This CDR3 comprises 14 residues. Germline CDR1 and CDR2: SGHRS and YFSETQ. V shed 2 bases and J shed 6 bases, with 13 bases lying between them. Full variable domain (missing parts from reference TRBV5-1 and TRBJ2-3): KAGVTQTPRYLIKTRGQQVTLSCSPISGHRSVSWYQQTPGQGLQFLFEYFSETQRNKGNFPGRFSGRQFSNSRSEMNVSTLELGDSALYLCASSFRDRADTQYFGPGTRLTVL.

V and J are TRBV6-5 and TRBJ1-2, with a possible D match to TRBD1 (5 bases). CDR1 and CDR2 from the germline V gene are MNHEY and SVGAGI. This CDR3 contains 12 residues. The V end lost 5 bases, the J end lost 8 bases, and 12 bases lay between the germline ends. The CDR3: CASSGTSGGYTF. Here the CDR3 DNA reads TGTGCCAGCAGTGGGACGTCCGGGGGCTACACCTTC.

This sequence joins TRBV2 and TRBJ1-6, with D perhaps matching TRBD1 (6 bases). The CDR3 runs 15 residues. Looked up from germline, CDR1 is SNHLY and CDR2 is FYNNEI. Trimming removed 6 bases at V and 7 bases at J, with 16 bases between. This chain's CDR3 is CASSAEGGQNSPLHF. The CDR3 DNA sequence: TGTGCCAGCAGCGCAGAGGGGGGGCAGAATTCACCCCTCCACTTT. The entire variable domain, with the rest obtained from reference TRBV2 and TRBJ1-6, is as follows: EPEVTQTPSHQVTQMGQEVILRCVPISNHLYFYWYRQILGQKVEFLVSFYNNEISEKSEIFDDQFSVERPDGSNFTLKIRSTKLEDSAMYFCASSAEGGQNSPLHFGNGTRLTVT.